In this sample, the clone carrying this T cell receptor (beta chain) turned up a few times. What it recognizes is unknown. With a J-beta primer mix and a sample-barcoded 5' primer, a second PCR ran about 7 to 11 cycles. TCRdb fed the 5' RACE reads into MiXCR, producing one record per CDR3 protein. Of about 930,000 distinct CDR3 sequences in the sample, about 29% are singletons; the top ten hold 9.5% to 13%. The data are from a study of blood T cells in healthy people across ages. Germline V lookup: CDR1 SGHRS, CDR2 YFSETQ. V lost 4 bases and J 4 bases, leaving 14 bases between the germline ends. The CDR3 totals 14 residues. Findings and limits, study-wide: Among long-lived donors, naive CD4+ cells were more numerous and diversity higher than in aged donors.

The same specimen was also included in a second study, on T cells of mothers and their children.

This chain joins TRBV5-1 and TRBJ1-1; a possible D gene is TRBD1 (5 bases). This sequence originates from a woman aged 40-49 years in good health. The sequenced sample was blood. CDR3 protein: CASSPRGFGTEAFF. The CDR3 DNA reads as TGCGCCAGCAGCCCGCGGGGGTTCGGCACTGAAGCTTTCTTT.